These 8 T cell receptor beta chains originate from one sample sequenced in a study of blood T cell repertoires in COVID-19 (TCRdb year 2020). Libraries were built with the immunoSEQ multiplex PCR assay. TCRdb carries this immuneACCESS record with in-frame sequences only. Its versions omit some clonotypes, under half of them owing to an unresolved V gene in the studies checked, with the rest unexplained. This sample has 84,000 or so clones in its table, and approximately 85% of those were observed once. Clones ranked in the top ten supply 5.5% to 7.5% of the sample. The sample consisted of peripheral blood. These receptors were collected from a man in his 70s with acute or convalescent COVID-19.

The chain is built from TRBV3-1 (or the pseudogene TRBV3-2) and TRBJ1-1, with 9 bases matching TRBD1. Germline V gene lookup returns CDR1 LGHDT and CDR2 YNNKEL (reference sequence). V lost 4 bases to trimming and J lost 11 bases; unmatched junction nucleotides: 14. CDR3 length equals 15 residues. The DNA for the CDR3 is TGTGCCAGCAGCCCACGCGGGGGACAGGGTATTCGTGCTTTCTTT. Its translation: CASSPRGGQGIRAFF.

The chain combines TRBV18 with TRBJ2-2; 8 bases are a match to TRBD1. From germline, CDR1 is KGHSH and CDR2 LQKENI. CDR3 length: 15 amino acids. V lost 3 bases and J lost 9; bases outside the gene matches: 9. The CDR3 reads CASSPKDRVARELFF. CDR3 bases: TGTGCCAGCTCACCCAAGGACAGGGTCGCCCGGGAGCTGTTTTTT. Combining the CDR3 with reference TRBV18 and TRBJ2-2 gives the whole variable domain NAGVMQNPRHLVRRRGQEARLRCSPMKGHSHVYWYRQLPEEGLKFMVYLQKENIIDESGMPKERFSAEFPKEGPSILRIQQVVRGDSAAYFCASSPKDRVARELFFGEGSRLTVL.

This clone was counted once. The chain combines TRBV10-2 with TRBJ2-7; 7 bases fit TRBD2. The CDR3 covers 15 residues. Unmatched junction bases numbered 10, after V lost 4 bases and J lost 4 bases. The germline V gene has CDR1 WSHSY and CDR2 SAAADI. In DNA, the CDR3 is TGCGCCAGCAGTGGTCGGCTAGCGGAGACATACGAGCAGTACTTC. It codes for CASSGRLAETYEQYF.

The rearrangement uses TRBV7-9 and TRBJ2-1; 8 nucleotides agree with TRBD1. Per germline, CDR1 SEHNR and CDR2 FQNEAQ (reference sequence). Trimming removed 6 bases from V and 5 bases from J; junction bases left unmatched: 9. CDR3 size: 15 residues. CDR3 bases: TGTGCCAGCAGGGCAGGGACAGGAAGAGACAATGAGCAGTTCTTC. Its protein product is CASRAGTGRDNEQFF.

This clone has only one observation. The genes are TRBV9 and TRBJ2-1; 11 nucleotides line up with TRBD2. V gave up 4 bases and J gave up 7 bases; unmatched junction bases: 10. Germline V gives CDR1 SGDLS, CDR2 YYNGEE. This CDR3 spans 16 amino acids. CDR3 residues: CASSTTSGSGWNEQFF. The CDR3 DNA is TGTGCCAGCAGCACCACTAGCGGGAGTGGGTGGAATGAGCAGTTCTTC.

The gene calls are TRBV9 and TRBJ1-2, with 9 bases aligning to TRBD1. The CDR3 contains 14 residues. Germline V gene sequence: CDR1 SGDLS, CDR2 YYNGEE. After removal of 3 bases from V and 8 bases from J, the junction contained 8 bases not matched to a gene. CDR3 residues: CASSAADRGGGYTF. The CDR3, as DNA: TGTGCCAGCAGCGCAGCGGACAGGGGCGGGGGCTACACCTTC. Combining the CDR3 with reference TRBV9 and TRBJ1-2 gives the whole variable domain DSGVTQTPKHLITATGQRVTLRCSPRSGDLSVYWYQQSLDQGLQFLIQYYNGEERAKGNILERFSAQQFPDLHSELNLSSLELGDSALYFCASSAADRGGGYTFGSGTRLTVV.

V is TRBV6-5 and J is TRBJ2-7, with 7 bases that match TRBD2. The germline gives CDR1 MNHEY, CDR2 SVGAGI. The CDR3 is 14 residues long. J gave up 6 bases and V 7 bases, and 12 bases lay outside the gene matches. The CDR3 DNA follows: TGTGCCAGCAAGCCAGTAGGACTAGGGCTCGAGCAGTACTTC. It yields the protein CASKPVGLGLEQYF.

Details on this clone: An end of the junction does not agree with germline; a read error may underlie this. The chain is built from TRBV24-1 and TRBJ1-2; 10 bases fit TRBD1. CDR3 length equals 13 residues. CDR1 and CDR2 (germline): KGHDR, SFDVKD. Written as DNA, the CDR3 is TGTGCCACCAGTGATTTGCTGACAGGGGGCCTCGCCTTC. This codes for CATSDLLTGGLAF.